Below, one T cell receptor beta chain is given with its context. Its target antigen remains unknown. Base qualities are not at hand, and no much larger clone is one base apart. Taken with the paper, the label for time point translates to: about 28 days (+/-7) after the second vaccine dose. AZD1222 recipients given second doses at about 4 weeks or at about 12 weeks were pooled, since spike-specific TCR depth and breadth were not found to differ between the two schedules. The vaccinee samples were drawn from two UK trials, COV001 and COV002, one of which was a single-blind randomized controlled phase 2/3 trial testing AZD1222 (ChAdOx1 nCoV-19) in healthy adults. For TCRbeta chain sequencing, PBMC samples from trial participants were taken at day 0 and at day 28 after the second dose. V and J are truncated by 4 bases and 0 bases respectively, leaving an intervening sequence of 12 bases. The CDR3 sequence holds 16 residues, the cysteine and phenylalanine included. Only CDR3 DNA is held: 48 bases, read in frame from base 1. The germline V gene (reference sequence) gives CDR1 as LGHDT and CDR2 as YNNKEL.

The CDR3 regions of human TCRbeta chains were subjected to immunosequencing. The authors' analysis ran thus. Repertoire TCRs were matched against a reference library of SARS-CoV-2-specific TCRs generated with the MIRA antigen-specificity platform. Breadth was defined as the fraction of unique TCRs that were SARS-CoV-2-associated. Depth was defined as the fraction of total T cells that were SARS-CoV-2-associated. Using the MIRA data, each spike-specific TCR was assigned both to the spike region to which the TCR was reactive and to a CD4 or CD8 class. Log10-transformed breadth and depth values were compared by one-way ANOVA with Sidak's multiple comparisons tests. TCRdb retrieved this table from immuneACCESS and kept in-frame rearrangements only. Not all clones are present; in checked studies, unresolved V genes account for under half, and no reason is known for the remainder. The DNA was the basis for D and trimming; V, J and clone size are from that table. The sample table records 110,000 to 150,000 clones; roughly 90% of these occur just once. The ten largest clones take up roughly 3.4% of the sample.

This sample is drawn from a study of T cell responses to AZD1222 COVID-19 vaccine (dated by TCRdb to the early 2020s). For context, the study as a whole: A total of more than 230 trial participants underwent TCR sequencing, of whom 200 to 220 received two doses of AZD1222 and about 25 received two doses of the MenACWY control vaccine. Trial participants were enrolled by age into 18-55, 56-69 and 70-plus year subgroups, with about 150, 28 and 57 TCR-sequenced participants respectively.

Broader findings and caveats from the paper: Reportedly, almost half of the unique spike-specific TCRs recognized epitopes lying outside the regions that are mutated in the B.1.351 and B.1.1.7 variants. In the small 56-69-year group, the increase in depth fell short of significance, most likely because of low power. After two AZD1222 doses, spike-specific TCR breadth and depth were significantly higher than at day 0 and than in MenACWY recipients. Conclusions about previously exposed vaccinees were limited because only 5 or 6 AZD1222 recipients were SARS-CoV-2 seropositive at baseline. No day 14 peak-response samples were available, so repertoires were characterized only after the peak T cell response. The vaccine-associated CD4 TCRs covered the entire spike protein, and the dominant responses fell in regions 160-218 and 743-854. Participants were mostly white British, with more females than males. The authors suggested clonal diversity may have been underestimated.

The TCR comes from an adult who received the AZD1222 COVID-19 vaccine. The chain joins TRBV3-1 (or the pseudogene TRBV3-2) to TRBJ2-2; the D gene could be either TRBD1 or TRBD2, each agreeing at 5 bases. This specimen was peripheral blood, taken 28 days after the second AZD1222 dose. The CDR3 region: CASSPTGRTNTGELFF. The nucleotides read TGTGCCAGCAGCCCAACGGGACGGACGAACACCGGGGAGCTGTTTTTT.